These 4 T cell receptor beta chains were sequenced from one sample in a study of graft-versus-host responses after intestinal transplantation. TCRdb's table, derived via immunoSEQ multiplex PCR, lists solely in-frame clones and lacks some. The sample includes about 94,000 clones, more than 85% of them seen just once. These receptors' targets are unknown. Sequences were derived from unstimulated CD8+ T cells sorted from spleen or lymph node cells, sampled before intestinal transplant. These receptors originate from a human donor who received an intestinal transplant.

The rearrangement links TRBV13 to TRBJ1-1; D may be TRBD1 (5 bases). Germline V gene data show CDR1 as PRHDT and CDR2 as FYEKMQ (reference sequence). The CDR3 consists of 14 residues. Trimming took 1 base from V and 0 from J, leaving 6 bases between them. DNA for the CDR3: TGTGCCAGCAGCTTAGCGGGGGTGAACACTGAAGCTTTCTTT. Amino acid sequence: CASSLAGVNTEAFF.

V usage is TRBV7-6 and J usage is TRBJ2-7; 8 nucleotides agree with TRBD1. The V gene's germline CDR1 is SGHVS and CDR2 FNYEAQ. V was pared by 5 bases and J by 2 bases, with 5 bases of the junction left unmatched. The CDR3 has 14 residues. CDR3 sequence: CASSPQGEPYEQYF. CDR3 bases: TGTGCCAGCAGCCCACAGGGGGAACCCTACGAGCAGTACTTC.

In this sample, this clone turned up a few times. In nucleotides, the CDR3 is TGTGCCAGCGGGGCGTTCACTGAAGCTTTCTTT. Translated: CASGAFTEAFF. V and J are TRBV6-5 and TRBJ1-1; a possible D gene is TRBD1 (5 bases). The CDR3 has 11 residues. V lost 8 bases, J lost 4 bases, and 8 bases lay in between. Germline V CDR1 and CDR2: MNHEY, SVGAGI.

This chain uses TRBV5-8 with TRBJ2-2; TRBD2 matches 7 bases. The CDR3 sequence is 15 residues long. Per the germline V gene, CDR1 is SGHTS and CDR2 is YDEGEE. J lost 6 bases, V lost 2 bases, and 7 bases had no gene match. The CDR3 DNA reads TGTGCCAGCAGCTTTAGGGAGGGGATGGCCGGGGAGCTGTTTTTT. Translation gives CASSFREGMAGELFF.